These T cell receptor beta chains were read from a single sample in a study of blood T cells in healthy people across ages. In TCRdb, the 5' RACE reads were re-called with MiXCR into one record per CDR3 protein. The table shows roughly 1,500,000 distinct CDR3 sequences, with about 31% occurring only once. Specimen: blood. The receptors come from a woman under 40 in good health. CDR3s include the opening cysteine and the closing phenylalanine or tryptophan. The D gene is left open where the match is weak. Not all rows give a size; the values are once, few, many and, for expanded clones, a class.

D gene	V gene	J gene	clone size	CDR3 DNA	CDR3 protein
TRBD2	TRBV6-1	TRBJ2-5	-	TGTGCCAGCATAAGCGGGGGGTTACAAGAGACCCAGTACTTC	CASISGGLQETQYF
TRBD2	TRBV29-1	TRBJ2-2	few	TGCAGCGTTGAAGACGGGACTAGCAGCACCGGGGAGCTGTTTTTT	CSVEDGTSSTGELFF
-	TRBV9	TRBJ2-6	few	TGTGCCAGCAGCGTATTGCTCTCTGGGGCCAACGTCCTGACTTTC	CASSVLLSGANVLTF
-	TRBV18	TRBJ2-5	-	TGTGCCGGCTCACGCCAAGTGACAGAGATCCAAGAGACCCAGTACTTC	CAGSRQVTEIQETQYF
TRBD1	TRBV5-6	TRBJ2-3	-	TGTGCCAGCAGCTTGATGGCGGCAGGGGGCAAAGCTTGGAACACAGATACGCAGTATTTT	CASSLMAAGGKAWNTDTQYF
-	TRBV7-8	TRBJ2-3	-	TGTGCCAGCAGCCCTCTAAGTGGGACCACCTCAGCTAATACGCAGTATTTT	CASSPLSGTTSANTQYF
-	TRBV9	TRBJ2-1	few	TGTGCCAGCAGCGTAGTGGACACTGGTGAGCAGTTCTTC	CASSVVDTGEQFF
-	TRBV6-1	TRBJ1-5	-	TGTGCCAGCAATACACGACAGACTAGCAATCAGCCCCAGCATTTT	CASNTRQTSNQPQHF
-	TRBV13	TRBJ2-3	few	TGTGCCAGCAGCCACTTGTCGGGGAGCACAGATACGCAGTATTTT	CASSHLSGSTDTQYF
TRBD2	TRBV7-2	TRBJ2-7	-	TGTGCCAGCAGCCCGACTAGCGGGAGGCACGAGCAGTACTTC	CASSPTSGRHEQYF
-	TRBV11-2	TRBJ2-7	-	TGTGCCAGCAGACACGGGTCCGATTCCTACGAGCAGTACTTC	CASRHGSDSYEQYF
TRBD1	TRBV12-3/TRBV12-4	TRBJ1-1	-	TGTGCCAGCAGTTTCGGGACAGGGGCTTACACTGAAGCTTTCTTT	CASSFGTGAYTEAFF
TRBD1	TRBV9	TRBJ2-7	few	TGTGCCAGCAGCGAGGGGACAGGGGGCTCCTGGTACGAGCAGTACTTC	CASSEGTGGSWYEQYF
-	TRBV6-6	TRBJ1-1	-	TGTGCCAGCAGTTACCCGTATGGGGGTACTGAAGCTTTCTTT	CASSYPYGGTEAFF
TRBD2	TRBV7-2	TRBJ2-1	-	TGTGCCAGCAGCTTAACTAGCGGACTCAATGAGCAGTTCTTC	CASSLTSGLNEQFF
-	TRBV30	TRBJ1-2	-	TGTGCCTGGCGCCCTCCAGGATCTATCTATGGCTACACCTTC	CAWRPPGSIYGYTF
-	TRBV30	TRBJ2-5	-	TGTGCCTGTCAAGTGGAGACCCAGTACTTC	CACQVETQYF
-	TRBV6-2/TRBV6-3	TRBJ1-5	-	TGTGCCAGCAGTTTTACGGCTAGCAATCAGCCCCAGCATTTT	CASSFTASNQPQHF
TRBD2	TRBV6-1	TRBJ2-3	-	TGTGCCAGCAGTGTAATTAGCGGGAGGACCCGAGATACGCAGTATTTT	CASSVISGRTRDTQYF
-	TRBV27	TRBJ1-4	-	TGTGCCAGCAGTTTATTTGGGGGAGTAGGGGAAAAACTGTTTTTT	CASSLFGGVGEKLFF
-	TRBV10-3	TRBJ2-2	few	TGTGCCATCAGCCCGGGACCAGCGGGCACCGGGGAGCTGTTTTTT	CAISPGPAGTGELFF
TRBD1	TRBV20-1	TRBJ1-1	-	TGCAGTGCCCGACAGGGGGCTGCGAACACTGAAGCTTTCTTT	CSARQGAANTEAFF
-	TRBV11-2	TRBJ1-2	few	TGTGCCAGCAGATCTAGTCGGGGGAGGTTCTATGGCTACACCTTC	CASRSSRGRFYGYTF
TRBD2	TRBV11-1	TRBJ2-6	few	TGTGCCAGCAGCACGGGACTAGCGGGAGGAACAACAACTTACTCTGGGGCCAACGTCCGGACTTTC	CASSTGLAGGTTTYSGANVRTF
TRBD2	TRBV29-1	TRBJ2-7	-	TGCAGCGTTGGTGTAACGGGGGGGTCCTACGAGCAGTACTTC	CSVGVTGGSYEQYF
TRBD2	TRBV5-1	TRBJ2-3	few	TGCGCCAGCAGCCTGACTAGCGGGGGCTCAGGAGATACGCAGTATTTT	CASSLTSGGSGDTQYF
-	TRBV11-1	TRBJ2-6	-	TGTGCCAGCAGCCCTTTCCTCTTAACTGGGGCCAACGTCCTGACTTTC	CASSPFLLTGANVLTF
-	TRBV20-1	TRBJ1-5	-	TGCAGTGCTAGAGATCCAGGGGCCGCGGTCAAGGTTCGACAGCCCCAGCATTTT	CSARDPGAAVKVRQPQHF
-	TRBV6-5	TRBJ2-7	few	TGTGCCAGCAGTTACTCGTTCAGTGCCCCCTACGAGCAGTACTTC	CASSYSFSAPYEQYF
-	TRBV20-1	TRBJ1-1	-	TGCAGTGCTAGTTGGTATCGAGGTGAAGCTTTCTTT	CSASWYRGEAFF
TRBD2	TRBV10-2	TRBJ2-7	once	TGCGCCAGCAGTGAACTAGCGGGAGGGGCCTACGAGCAGTACTTC	CASSELAGGAYEQYF
TRBD1	TRBV25-1	TRBJ1-5	-	TGTGCCAGCGAAAGGGACAGTCTCAATCAGCCCCAGCATTTT	CASERDSLNQPQHF
-	TRBV28	TRBJ2-7	-	TGTGCCAGCAGTTACCTCCGGGGGACGGGCGGTGACGAGCAGTACTTC	CASSYLRGTGGDEQYF
TRBD2	TRBV20-1	TRBJ2-3	few	TGCAGTGCTCTACCTCCGGGACTAAACACAGATACGCAGTATTTT	CSALPPGLNTDTQYF
-	TRBV20-1	TRBJ2-7	few	TGCAGTGCTAGACAGGATCCGGGTCGGCCCCAGTACTTC	CSARQDPGRPQYF
-	TRBV5-6	TRBJ2-5	-	TGTGCCAGCAAAGCTTTTATGGGGACCGTGCAAGAGACCCAGTACTTC	CASKAFMGTVQETQYF
-	TRBV7-7	TRBJ2-5	-	TGTGCCAGCAGCTTTACCAAGAGGGAGACCCAGTACTTC	CASSFTKRETQYF
-	TRBV20-1	TRBJ1-5	-	TGCGGTGCTAGAGATAAGTCCGCAGACTATAGCAATCAGCCCCAGCATTTT	CGARDKSADYSNQPQHF
TRBD2	TRBV7-6	TRBJ2-7	many	TGTGCCAGCAGCCCAGCACCGGGAGGGGCTCTCCGAGGGGAGCAGTACTTC	CASSPAPGGALRGEQYF
TRBD2	TRBV7-8	TRBJ2-3	few	TGTGCCAGCAGCTTCCCTTCGGGGGGAGGAGATACGCAGTATTTT	CASSFPSGGGDTQYF
-	TRBV4-2	TRBJ2-5	-	TGTGCCAGCAGCCAAGAGCGACAGACAAAAGAGACCCAGTACTTC	CASSQERQTKETQYF
-	TRBV20-1	TRBJ1-1	few	TGCAGTGCTAGAGATTCCCAGGGTGGGAATGAAGCTTTCTTT	CSARDSQGGNEAFF
-	TRBV5-1	TRBJ2-7	few	TGCGCCAGCACCTGGTATCAGGGTGAGGAGCAGTACTTC	CASTWYQGEEQYF
-	TRBV5-1	TRBJ1-2	-	TGCGCCAGCACCCTTGGTGGAGCTAACTATGGCTACACCTTC	CASTLGGANYGYTF
-	TRBV5-1	TRBJ2-7	few	TGCGCCAGCAGCTTTAACCTTAACGACGAGCAGTACTTC	CASSFNLNDEQYF
-	TRBV12-3/TRBV12-4	TRBJ2-7	few	TGTGCCAGCAGCCTTTTCCGACCGGGACAAACCGTATACGAGCAGTACTTC	CASSLFRPGQTVYEQYF
-	TRBV28	TRBJ1-4	few	TGTGCCAGCAGTTTGTGGGACGGTAATGAAAAACTGTTTTTT	CASSLWDGNEKLFF
-	TRBV9	TRBJ2-7	-	TGTGCCAGCAGCGCACTGACAGGAGGGGACTCCTACGAGCAGTACTTC	CASSALTGGDSYEQYF
-	TRBV6-1	TRBJ1-5	-	TGTGCCAGCATAAGGGAGAGCAATCAGCGCCAGCATTTT	CASIRESNQRQHF
TRBD2	TRBV20-1	TRBJ2-5	few	TGCAGTGCTAGCGAGCTAGCGGGGGACCCATACGCCCTTCTGTACTTC	CSASELAGDPYALLYF
-	TRBV2	TRBJ2-3	-	TGTGCCAGCAGTGAACAGGGTTACACAGATACGCAGTATTTT	CASSEQGYTDTQYF
-	TRBV2	TRBJ2-7	once	TGTGCCAGCAGCGAACGGGGCTTTATGACCTACGAGCAGTACTTC	CASSERGFMTYEQYF